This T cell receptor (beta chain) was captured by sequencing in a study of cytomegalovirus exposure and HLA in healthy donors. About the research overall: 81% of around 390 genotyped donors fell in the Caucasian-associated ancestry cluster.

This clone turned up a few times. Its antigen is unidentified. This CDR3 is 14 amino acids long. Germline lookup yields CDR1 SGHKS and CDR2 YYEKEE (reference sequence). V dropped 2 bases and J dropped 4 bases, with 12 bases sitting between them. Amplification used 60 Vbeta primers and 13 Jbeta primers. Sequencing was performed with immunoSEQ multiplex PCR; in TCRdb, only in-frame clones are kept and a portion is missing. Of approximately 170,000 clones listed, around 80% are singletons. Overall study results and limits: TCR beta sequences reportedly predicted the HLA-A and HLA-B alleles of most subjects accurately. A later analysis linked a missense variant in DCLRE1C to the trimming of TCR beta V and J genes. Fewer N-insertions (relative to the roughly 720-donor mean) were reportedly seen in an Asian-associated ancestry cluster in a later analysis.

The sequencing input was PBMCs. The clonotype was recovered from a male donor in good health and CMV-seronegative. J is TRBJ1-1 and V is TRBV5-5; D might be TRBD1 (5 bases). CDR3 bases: TGTGCCAGCAGCTTAACAGGTATTGGCACTGAAGCTTTCTTT. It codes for CASSLTGIGTEAFF. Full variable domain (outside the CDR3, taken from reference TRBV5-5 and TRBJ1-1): DAGVTQSPTHLIKTRGQQVTLRCSPISGHKSVSWYQQVLGQGPQFIFQYYEKEERGRGNFPDRFSARQFPNYSSELNVNALLLGDSALYLCASSLTGIGTEAFFGQGTRLTVV.